This T cell receptor (beta chain) was recorded in a study of CDR3 diversity in severe acne. A single record per CDR3 protein comes from TCRdb applying MiXCR to the PCR reads. The table has about 85,000 distinct CDR3 sequences, about 48% seen once. The V gene end was trimmed by 4 bases and the J gene end by 4 bases; junction bases not matched to a gene: 4. This CDR3 has 12 residues. Germline lookup yields CDR1 GTSNPN and CDR2 SVGIG (reference sequence). This clonotype was detected ten times or more. This clonotype was obtained from a male donor in good health, serving as a control. V and J are TRBV30 and TRBJ2-7; 7 positions agree with TRBD1. Sequences were obtained from blood. The CDR3 DNA reads as TGTGCCTGGACCTCGGACAGGTACGAGCAGTACTTC. Translating it yields CAWTSDRYEQYF.